What follows are 9 T cell receptor beta chains derived from one specimen sequenced in a study of T cells after yellow fever vaccination. TCRdb redid the calling of the 5' RACE reads with MiXCR, one entry per CDR3 protein. The table lists about 130,000 distinct CDR3 sequences, over 8% of them singletons. Sequenced material: CD8+ T cells sorted from PBMCs, taken on the day of the yellow fever booster vaccination. These receptors were obtained from a man aged 18 to 35 who received the YFV17D yellow fever vaccine.

The V and J genes are TRBV7-3 and TRBJ2-2, with 7 nucleotides matching TRBD1. This CDR3 is built from 14 residues. The trim removed 4 bases at V and 6 bases at J, leaving 5 bases unmatched. The germline V gene encodes CDR1 SGHTA and CDR2 FQGTGA. CDR3 sequence (DNA): TGTGCCAGCAGCTCACCGGACAGGCCCGGGGAGCTGTTTTTT. It codes for CASSSPDRPGELFF.

V is TRBV9 and J is TRBJ2-1; TRBD2 is a possible D gene (5 bases). Between the trimmed V and J ends, which lost 3 bases and 9 bases, there was a span of 16 bases. This CDR3 comprises 14 residues. Per the germline V gene, CDR1 is SGDLS and CDR2 is YYNGEE. The CDR3 DNA reads TGTGCCAGCAGCGAACTAGAAGAATTTGGTGAGCAGTTCTTC. Protein: CASSELEEFGEQFF.

There are a few counts of this clonotype. V gene TRBV7-9 combines with J gene TRBJ1-1, with a weak D call TRBD1 (5 bases). Germline-derived CDR1 and CDR2 are SEHNR and FQNEAQ (reference sequence). Between the trimmed V and J ends, which lost 6 bases and 11 bases, there was a span of 13 bases. There are 11 residues in the CDR3. The DNA for the CDR3 is TGTGCCAGCAGTTTTAAGGGGCGGGCTTTCTTT. It translates to CASSFKGRAFF.

This clonotype occurred many times. The chain joins TRBV5-5 to TRBJ2-5; 7 nucleotides align to TRBD2. J was trimmed by 4 bases and V by 4 bases; bases with no gene match: 10. The CDR3 sequence is 15 residues long. Germline CDR1 and CDR2: SGHKS and YYEKEE (reference sequence). The CDR3 region is CASSPRVQRGETQYF. CDR3 DNA: TGTGCCAGCAGCCCTCGGGTCCAGCGGGGAGAGACCCAGTACTTC.

This rearrangement joins TRBV6-1 to TRBJ2-4, with TRBD1 matching 10 bases. This CDR3 spans 15 amino acids. The germline CDR1 and CDR2 sequences are MNHNS and SASEGT. V dropped 1 base and J dropped 7; count of bases not matched to a gene: 4. In DNA form, the CDR3 reads TGTGCCAGCAGTGAAGAGCAGGACAGGGGGAACATTCAGTACTTC. Protein product: CASSEEQDRGNIQYF.

Judged by abundance, this clonotype is medium-sized (0.01 to 0.1%). This chain joins TRBV9 and TRBJ2-7; 8 positions match TRBD1. The junction had 3 bases not matched to a gene; V was cut back by 2 bases and J by 2 bases. From germline, CDR1 is SGDLS and CDR2 YYNGEE. CDR3 length: 14 residues. The CDR3 DNA reads as TGTGCCAGCAGCGTCGGACAGGGTGCCTACGAGCAGTACTTC. It specifies CASSVGQGAYEQYF.

This clonotype has at least ten counts. The chain is built from TRBV10-3 and TRBJ1-1, with D unresolved. Germline lookup yields CDR1 ENHRY and CDR2 SYGVKD. The CDR3 spans 14 residues. Trimming shortened V by 3 bases and J by 4 bases, and 12 bases separated the two germline ends. CDR3 DNA sequence: TGTGCCATCAGTGACCCCAGTACCAGCACTGAAGCTTTCTTT. Its protein is CAISDPSTSTEAFF.

Here the CDR3 DNA reads TGCGCCAGCCGAGCGCTTGGGACTAGCGGGGGGGCCTATATGGAGACCCAGTACTTC. Translating it yields CASRALGTSGGAYMETQYF. The V gene is TRBV5-1, the J gene TRBJ2-5; TRBD2 matches at 16 bases. Germline CDR1 reads SGHRS; CDR2 reads YFSETQ. Losses at the gene ends were 7 bases for V and 5 bases for J; bases not matched to a gene: 17. The CDR3 covers 19 residues.

The table lists this clonotype with many counts. This chain links TRBV4-3 with TRBJ2-7; D is perhaps TRBD2 (6 bases). The V end was cut by 0 bases, the J end by 0 bases, with 9 bases between. Germline V gene lookup returns CDR1 LGHNA and CDR2 YSLEER. This CDR3 is built from 15 residues. This chain's CDR3 is CASSQDWGGSYEQYV. The CDR3 region has the DNA TGCGCCAGCAGCCAAGATTGGGGAGGCTCCTACGAGCAGTACGTC.